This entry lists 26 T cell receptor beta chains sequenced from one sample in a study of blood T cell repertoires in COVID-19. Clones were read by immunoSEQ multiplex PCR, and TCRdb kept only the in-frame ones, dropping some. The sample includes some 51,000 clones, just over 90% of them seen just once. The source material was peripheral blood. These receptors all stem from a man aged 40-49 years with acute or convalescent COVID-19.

The CDR3 reads CASREQGNYGYTF. The CDR3 DNA reads as TGTGCCAGCAGGGAACAGGGGAACTATGGCTACACCTTC. V gene TRBV12-3 or TRBV12-4 combines with J gene TRBJ1-2, with 7 bases aligning to TRBD1. CDR3 length: 13 residues. Trimming took 6 bases from V and 2 from J; bases not matched to a gene: 3.

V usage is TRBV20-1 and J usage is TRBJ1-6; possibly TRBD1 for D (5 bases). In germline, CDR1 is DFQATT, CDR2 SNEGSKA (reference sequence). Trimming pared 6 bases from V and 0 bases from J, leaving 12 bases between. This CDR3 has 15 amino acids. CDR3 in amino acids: CSASQGGSYNSPLHF. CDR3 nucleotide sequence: TGCAGTGCCAGTCAGGGTGGCTCCTATAATTCACCCCTCCACTTT.

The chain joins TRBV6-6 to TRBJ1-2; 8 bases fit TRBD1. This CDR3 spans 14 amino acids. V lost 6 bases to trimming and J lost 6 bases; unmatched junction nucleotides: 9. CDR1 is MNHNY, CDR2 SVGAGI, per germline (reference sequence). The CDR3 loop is CASSPRTGQHGYTF. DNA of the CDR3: TGTGCCAGCAGCCCACGGACAGGGCAACATGGCTACACCTTC.

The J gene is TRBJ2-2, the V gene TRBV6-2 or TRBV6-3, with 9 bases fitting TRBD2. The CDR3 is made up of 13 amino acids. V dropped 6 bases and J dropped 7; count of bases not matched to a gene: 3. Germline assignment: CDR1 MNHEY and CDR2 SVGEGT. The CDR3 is CASSSSGVGELFF. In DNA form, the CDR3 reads TGTGCCAGCAGCTCTAGCGGGGTCGGGGAGCTGTTTTTT.

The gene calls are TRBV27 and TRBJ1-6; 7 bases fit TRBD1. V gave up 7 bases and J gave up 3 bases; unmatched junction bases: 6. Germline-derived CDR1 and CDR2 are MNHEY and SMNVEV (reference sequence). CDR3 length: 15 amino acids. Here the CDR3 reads CASTNRGLYNSPLHF. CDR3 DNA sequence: TGTGCCAGCACGAACAGGGGCCTCTATAATTCACCCCTCCACTTT.

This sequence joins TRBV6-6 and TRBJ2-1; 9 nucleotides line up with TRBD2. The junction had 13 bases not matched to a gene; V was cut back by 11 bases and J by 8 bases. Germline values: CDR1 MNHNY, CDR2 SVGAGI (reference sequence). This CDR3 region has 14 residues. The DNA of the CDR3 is TGTGCCGTCACGAGGCGGGAGGGGGGGGATGAGCAGTTCTTC. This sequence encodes CAVTRREGGDEQFF.

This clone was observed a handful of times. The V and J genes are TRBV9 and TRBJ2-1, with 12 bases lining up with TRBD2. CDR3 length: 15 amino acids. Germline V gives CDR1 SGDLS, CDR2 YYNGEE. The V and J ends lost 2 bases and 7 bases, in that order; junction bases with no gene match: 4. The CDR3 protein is CASSVTSGSLNEQFF. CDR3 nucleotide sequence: TGTGCCAGCAGCGTGACTAGCGGGAGTTTGAATGAGCAGTTCTTC.

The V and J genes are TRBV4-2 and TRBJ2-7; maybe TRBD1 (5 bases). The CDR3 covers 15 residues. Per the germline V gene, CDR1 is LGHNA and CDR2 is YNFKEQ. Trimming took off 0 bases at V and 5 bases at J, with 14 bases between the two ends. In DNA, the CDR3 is TGTGCCAGCAGCCAAGATGGCAGGGATAGAGACGAGCAGTACTTC. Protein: CASSQDGRDRDEQYF.

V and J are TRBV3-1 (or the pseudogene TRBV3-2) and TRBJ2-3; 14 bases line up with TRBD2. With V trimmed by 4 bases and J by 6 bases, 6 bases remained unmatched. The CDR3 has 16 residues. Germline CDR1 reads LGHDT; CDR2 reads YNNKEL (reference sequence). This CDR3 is CASSRLAGGHSDTQYF. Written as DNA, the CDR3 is TGTGCCAGCAGCCGACTAGCGGGAGGGCATTCGGATACGCAGTATTTT.

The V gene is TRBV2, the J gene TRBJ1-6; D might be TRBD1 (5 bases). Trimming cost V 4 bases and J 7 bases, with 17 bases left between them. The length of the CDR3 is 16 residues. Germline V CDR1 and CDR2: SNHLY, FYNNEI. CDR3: CASSGPWAGRNSPLHF. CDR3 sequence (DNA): TGTGCCAGCAGTGGACCTTGGGCAGGGCGAAATTCACCCCTCCACTTT.

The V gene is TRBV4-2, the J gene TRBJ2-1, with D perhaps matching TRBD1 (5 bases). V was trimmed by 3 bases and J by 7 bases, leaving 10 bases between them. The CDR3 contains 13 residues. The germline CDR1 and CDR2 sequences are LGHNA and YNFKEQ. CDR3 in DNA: TGTGCCAGCAGCCAGGGGCCTCCTAATGAGCAGTTCTTC. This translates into CASSQGPPNEQFF.

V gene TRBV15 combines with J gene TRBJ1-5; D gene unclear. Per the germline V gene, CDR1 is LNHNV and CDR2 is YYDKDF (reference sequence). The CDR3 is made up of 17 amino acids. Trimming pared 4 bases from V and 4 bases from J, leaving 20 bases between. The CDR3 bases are TGTGCCACCAGCAACCCCTCATGGCTGGCTGATAATCAGCCCCAGCATTTT. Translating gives CATSNPSWLADNQPQHF.

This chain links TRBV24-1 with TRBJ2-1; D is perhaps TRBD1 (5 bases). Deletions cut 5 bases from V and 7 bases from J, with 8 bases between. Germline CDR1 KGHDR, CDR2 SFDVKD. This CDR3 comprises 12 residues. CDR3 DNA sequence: TGTGCCACCAGTGCAGGGTTTAATGAGCAGTTCTTC. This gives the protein CATSAGFNEQFF.

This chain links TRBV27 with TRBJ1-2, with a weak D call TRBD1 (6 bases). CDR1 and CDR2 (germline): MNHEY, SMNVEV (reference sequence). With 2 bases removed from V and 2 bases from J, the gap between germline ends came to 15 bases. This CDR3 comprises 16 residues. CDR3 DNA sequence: TGTGCCAGCAGTTTAACCCGGGACATTGGAAACTATGGCTACACCTTC. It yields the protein CASSLTRDIGNYGYTF.

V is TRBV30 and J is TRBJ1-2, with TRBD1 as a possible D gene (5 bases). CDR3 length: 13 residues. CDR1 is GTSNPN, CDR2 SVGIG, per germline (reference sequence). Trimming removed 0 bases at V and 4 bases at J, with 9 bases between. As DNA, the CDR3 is TGTGCCTGGAGTGTAGACAGACCCTATGGCTACACCTTC. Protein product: CAWSVDRPYGYTF.

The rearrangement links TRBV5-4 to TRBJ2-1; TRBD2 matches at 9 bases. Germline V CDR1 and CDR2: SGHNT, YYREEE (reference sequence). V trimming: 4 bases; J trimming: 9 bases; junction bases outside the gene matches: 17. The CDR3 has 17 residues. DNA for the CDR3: TGTGCCAGCAGCCGTCCGGGGGGACTAGCCGGGCGGGGTGAGCAGTTCTTC. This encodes CASSRPGGLAGRGEQFF.

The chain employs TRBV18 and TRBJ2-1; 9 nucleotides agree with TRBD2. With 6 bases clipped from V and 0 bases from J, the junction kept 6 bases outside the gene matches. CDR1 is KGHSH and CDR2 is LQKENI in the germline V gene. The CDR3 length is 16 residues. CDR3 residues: CASSPTSGISYNEQFF. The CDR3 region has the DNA TGTGCCAGCTCGCCGACTAGCGGAATCTCCTACAATGAGCAGTTCTTC. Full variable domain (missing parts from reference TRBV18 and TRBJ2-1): NAGVMQNPRHLVRRRGQEARLRCSPMKGHSHVYWYRQLPEEGLKFMVYLQKENIIDESGMPKERFSAEFPKEGPSILRIQQVVRGDSAAYFCASSPTSGISYNEQFFGPGTRLTVL.

CDR3 protein: CASSQGTGYEQYF. For the CDR3, the DNA is TGTGCCAGCTCACAAGGGACAGGCTACGAGCAGTACTTC. This rearrangement joins TRBV18 to TRBJ2-7; 8 bases are a match to TRBD1. Looked up from germline, CDR1 is KGHSH and CDR2 is LQKENI. The CDR3 is made up of 13 amino acids. Trimming took 4 bases from V and 3 from J; bases not matched to a gene: 2.

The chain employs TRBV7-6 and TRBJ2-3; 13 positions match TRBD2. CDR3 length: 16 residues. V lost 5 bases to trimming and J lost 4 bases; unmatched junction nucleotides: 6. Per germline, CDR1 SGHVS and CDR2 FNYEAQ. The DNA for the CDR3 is TGTGCCAGCAGCCAACTAGCGGGAGGGCCACCAGATACGCAGTATTTT. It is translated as CASSQLAGGPPDTQYF.

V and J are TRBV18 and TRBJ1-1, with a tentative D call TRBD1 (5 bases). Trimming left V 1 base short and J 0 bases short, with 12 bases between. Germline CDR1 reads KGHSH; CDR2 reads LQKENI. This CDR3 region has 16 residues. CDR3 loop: CASSPLPDTMNTEAFF. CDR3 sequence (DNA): TGTGCCAGCTCACCACTCCCGGACACTATGAACACTGAAGCTTTCTTT.

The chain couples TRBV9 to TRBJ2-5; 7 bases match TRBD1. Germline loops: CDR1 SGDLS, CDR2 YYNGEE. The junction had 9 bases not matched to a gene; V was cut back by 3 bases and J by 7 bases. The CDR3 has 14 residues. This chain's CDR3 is CASSASQGVGTQYF. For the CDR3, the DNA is TGTGCCAGCAGCGCCAGTCAGGGGGTGGGGACCCAGTACTTC.

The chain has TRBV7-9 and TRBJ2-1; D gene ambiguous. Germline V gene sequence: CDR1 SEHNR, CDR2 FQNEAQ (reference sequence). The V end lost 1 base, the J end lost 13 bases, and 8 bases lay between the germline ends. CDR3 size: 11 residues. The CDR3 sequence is CASSLGAPQFF. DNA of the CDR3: TGTGCCAGCAGCTTAGGGGCTCCCCAGTTCTTC.

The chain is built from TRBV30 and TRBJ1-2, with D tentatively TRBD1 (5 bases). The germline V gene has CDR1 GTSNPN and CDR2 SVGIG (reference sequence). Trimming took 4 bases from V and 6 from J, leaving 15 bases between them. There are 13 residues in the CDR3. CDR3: CAWMEGVGDGYTF. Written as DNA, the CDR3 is TGTGCCTGGATGGAGGGAGTGGGGGATGGCTACACCTTC. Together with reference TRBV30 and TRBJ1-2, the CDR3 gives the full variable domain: SQTIHQWPATLVQPVGSPLSLECTVEGTSNPNLYWYRQAAGRGLQLLFYSVGIGQISSEVPQNLSASRPQDRQFILSSKKLLLSDSGFYLCAWMEGVGDGYTFGSGTRLTVV.

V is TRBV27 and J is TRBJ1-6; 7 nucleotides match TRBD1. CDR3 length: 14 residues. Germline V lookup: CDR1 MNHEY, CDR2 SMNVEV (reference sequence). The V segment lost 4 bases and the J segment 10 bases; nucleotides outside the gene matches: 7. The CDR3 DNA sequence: TGTGCCAGCAGTTGGCGGGACAGTCGGTCACCCCTCCACTTT. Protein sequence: CASSWRDSRSPLHF.

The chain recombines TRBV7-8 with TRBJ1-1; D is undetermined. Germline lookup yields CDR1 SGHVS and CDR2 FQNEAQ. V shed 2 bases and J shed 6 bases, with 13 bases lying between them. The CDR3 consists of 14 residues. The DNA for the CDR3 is TGTGCCAGCAGCTTAATGGGTCTGGGCCCTGAAGCTTTCTTT. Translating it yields CASSLMGLGPEAFF.

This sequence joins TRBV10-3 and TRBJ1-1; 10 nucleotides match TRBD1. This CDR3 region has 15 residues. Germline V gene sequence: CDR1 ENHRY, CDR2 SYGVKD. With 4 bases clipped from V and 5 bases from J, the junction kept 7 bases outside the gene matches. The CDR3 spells CAISGTTGGDTEAFF. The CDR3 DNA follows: TGTGCCATCAGTGGGACGACAGGGGGCGATACTGAAGCTTTCTTT.